This T cell receptor (beta chain) came from a study of shared clonotypes between healthy human individuals. Some clones are missing from TCRdb's copy, which holds only in-frame ones; the method was immunoSEQ multiplex PCR. This table holds approximately 2.3 million clones, 85% to 95% found once. In germline, CDR1 is MNHNS, CDR2 SASEGT. The CDR3 totals 15 residues. V was pared by 2 bases and J by 6 bases, with 8 bases of the junction left unmatched. This receptor was obtained from a man between 18 and 35 years old in good health. Some clones in this sample may be carry-over from other donors' samples. The chain couples TRBV6-1 to TRBJ2-7; 9 bases fit TRBD1. The sequenced sample was naive CD4+ T cells from PBMCs. Sample subset: CD45RA+ positively selected. The CDR3 bases are TGTGCCAGCAGTGAACCCGGGACAGGGCACGGCGAGCAGTACTTC. This sequence encodes CASSEPGTGHGEQYF.